The rows below give T cell receptor beta chains drawn from one sample of a study of shared clonotypes between healthy human individuals. Here immunoSEQ multiplex PCR was the method, and the copy in TCRdb shows in-frame clones only, minus some. The sample records 2 million to 2.5 million clones, 90% to 96% being singletons. Sequencing was performed on naive CD4+ T cells sorted from blood. These TCRs come from a man aged 18 to 29 in good health. CDR3s include the opening cysteine and the closing phenylalanine or tryptophan. Each record gives: clone size, D gene, V gene, J gene, CDR3 DNA, CDR3 protein. D genes are given only for firm matches. Clone size is not always given. Where it is, it says once, few, many or a class for expanded clones.

abundance: NA; d_gene: NA; v_gene: TRBV10-1; j_gene: TRBJ1-1; CDR3nt: TGCGCCAGCAGTGAGTCGAACACTGAAGCTTTCTTT; CDR3aa: CASSESNTEAFF
abundance: NA; d_gene: NA; v_gene: TRBV7-2; j_gene: TRBJ2-2; CDR3nt: TGTGCCAGCAGCCCAGAGGGGCAGTACACCGGGGAGCTGTTTTTT; CDR3aa: CASSPEGQYTGELFF
abundance: once; d_gene: TRBD1; v_gene: TRBV28; j_gene: TRBJ1-4; CDR3nt: TGTGCCAGCAGCACCCGGACAGGATACAATGAAAAACTGTTTTTT; CDR3aa: CASSTRTGYNEKLFF
abundance: NA; d_gene: TRBD2; v_gene: TRBV7-9; j_gene: TRBJ2-3; CDR3nt: TGTGCCAGCAGCTTTAGCGGGGGGGCCGCAGATACGCAGTATTTT; CDR3aa: CASSFSGGAADTQYF
abundance: NA; d_gene: TRBD2; v_gene: TRBV30; j_gene: TRBJ2-1; CDR3nt: TGTGCCTGGGGGGAGGGGCCGGAGGGCAATGAGCAGTTCTTC; CDR3aa: CAWGEGPEGNEQFF
abundance: NA; d_gene: NA; v_gene: TRBV4-1; j_gene: TRBJ1-3; CDR3nt: TGCGCCAGCAGCCAAGGAAGGGGCTATTCTGGAAACACCATATATTTT; CDR3aa: CASSQGRGYSGNTIYF
abundance: NA; d_gene: TRBD2; v_gene: TRBV7-9; j_gene: TRBJ2-3; CDR3nt: TGTGCCAGCAGCCAGGGACTAGCTCCCACAGATACGCAGTATTTT; CDR3aa: CASSQGLAPTDTQYF
abundance: NA; d_gene: TRBD1; v_gene: TRBV2; j_gene: TRBJ2-6; CDR3nt: TGTGCCAGCAGTGCGACAGGGGTCGGGGCCAACGTCCTGACTTTC; CDR3aa: CASSATGVGANVLTF
abundance: NA; d_gene: NA; v_gene: TRBV6-5; j_gene: TRBJ1-5; CDR3nt: TGTGCCAGCAGTTACTCATCCAGGGGAAGCAATCAGCCCCAGCATTTT; CDR3aa: CASSYSSRGSNQPQHF
abundance: NA; d_gene: TRBD1; v_gene: TRBV25-1; j_gene: TRBJ2-7; CDR3nt: TGTGCCAGCAGTGCCCCGGACAGGGGCCCCTACGAGCAGTACTTC; CDR3aa: CASSAPDRGPYEQYF
abundance: once; d_gene: TRBD1; v_gene: TRBV19; j_gene: TRBJ1-5; CDR3nt: TGTGCCAGTACCTGGACAGGGAACAGCAATCAGCCCCAGCATTTT; CDR3aa: CASTWTGNSNQPQHF
abundance: NA; d_gene: NA; v_gene: TRBV6-1; j_gene: TRBJ2-7; CDR3nt: TGTGCCAGCAGTGAAGCGGCTACCCTCGGGACCTACGAGCAGTACTTC; CDR3aa: CASSEAATLGTYEQYF
abundance: NA; d_gene: NA; v_gene: TRBV19; j_gene: TRBJ1-2; CDR3nt: TGTGCCAGTAGTGATAGGGGGAGATCTAACTATGGCTACACCTTC; CDR3aa: CASSDRGRSNYGYTF
abundance: once; d_gene: TRBD1; v_gene: TRBV27; j_gene: TRBJ1-3; CDR3nt: TGTGCCAGCAAGCACAGGGGTGGAAACACCATATATTTT; CDR3aa: CASKHRGGNTIYF
abundance: NA; d_gene: NA; v_gene: TRBV7-2; j_gene: TRBJ2-2; CDR3nt: TGTGCCAGCAGCCCAAGACTAGTCGGGGGCGGGGAGCTGTTTTTT; CDR3aa: CASSPRLVGGGELFF
abundance: NA; d_gene: TRBD1; v_gene: TRBV10-1; j_gene: TRBJ1-6; CDR3nt: TGCGCCAGCCCGAGCCTGACACAGGGGAGAGCACCCCTCCACTTT; CDR3aa: CASPSLTQGRAPLHF
abundance: NA; d_gene: NA; v_gene: TRBV27; j_gene: TRBJ1-4; CDR3nt: TGTGCCAGCAGGGCAGGGTCAACTAATGAAAAACTGTTTTTT; CDR3aa: CASRAGSTNEKLFF
abundance: NA; d_gene: NA; v_gene: TRBV6-1; j_gene: TRBJ1-1; CDR3nt: TGTGCCAGCATTATCCGGGGGGTCACTGAAGCTTTCTTT; CDR3aa: CASIIRGVTEAFF
abundance: NA; d_gene: NA; v_gene: TRBV7-9; j_gene: TRBJ1-1; CDR3nt: TGTGCCAGCCAATTAACAGAAAACACTGAAGCTTTCTTT; CDR3aa: CASQLTENTEAFF
abundance: NA; d_gene: NA; v_gene: TRBV6-1; j_gene: TRBJ2-7; CDR3nt: TGTGCCAGCAGTGTGGGGGGATCCTACGAGCAGTACTTC; CDR3aa: CASSVGGSYEQYF
abundance: NA; d_gene: TRBD2; v_gene: TRBV6-1; j_gene: TRBJ2-5; CDR3nt: TGTGCCAGCAGTGTAACCGGGACTAGGAGTTCGCAAGAGACCCAGTACTTC; CDR3aa: CASSVTGTRSSQETQYF
abundance: NA; d_gene: TRBD1; v_gene: TRBV6-5; j_gene: TRBJ1-6; CDR3nt: TGTGCCAGCAGTTACCTACAGGGGAGTAATTCACCCCTCCACTTT; CDR3aa: CASSYLQGSNSPLHF
abundance: NA; d_gene: NA; v_gene: TRBV6-5; j_gene: TRBJ2-7; CDR3nt: TGTGCCAGCAGTTTCCTCCCGGATGGCGAGCAGTACTTC; CDR3aa: CASSFLPDGEQYF
abundance: NA; d_gene: TRBD1; v_gene: TRBV5-1; j_gene: TRBJ1-1; CDR3nt: TGCGCCAGCAGTTACTCCGGGACAGCCCCGGGAGGTGAAGCTTTCTTT; CDR3aa: CASSYSGTAPGGEAFF
abundance: NA; d_gene: TRBD1; v_gene: TRBV7-9; j_gene: TRBJ2-7; CDR3nt: TGTGCCAGCAGCATTGACAGGGGAACGGTCTACGAGCAGTACTTC; CDR3aa: CASSIDRGTVYEQYF
abundance: NA; d_gene: TRBD1; v_gene: TRBV5-4; j_gene: TRBJ1-6; CDR3nt: TGTGCCAGCAGCTTGGTCCGGGGACAGAGTAATTCACCCCTCCACTTT; CDR3aa: CASSLVRGQSNSPLHF
abundance: NA; d_gene: NA; v_gene: TRBV27; j_gene: TRBJ1-1; CDR3nt: TGTGCCAGCAGTTTGGCCCGGACCAACCTCATGAACACTGAAGCTTTCTTT; CDR3aa: CASSLARTNLMNTEAFF
abundance: NA; d_gene: NA; v_gene: TRBV7-9; j_gene: TRBJ2-1; CDR3nt: TGTGCCAGCAGCTTAGCTTGGGTGCGCGGGACCAACGAGCAGTTCTTC; CDR3aa: CASSLAWVRGTNEQFF
abundance: once; d_gene: NA; v_gene: TRBV6-5; j_gene: TRBJ2-3; CDR3nt: TGTGCCAGCAGCCGACAAAGAAAGGGCGCAGATACGCAGTATTTT; CDR3aa: CASSRQRKGADTQYF
abundance: once; d_gene: NA; v_gene: TRBV29-1; j_gene: TRBJ2-1; CDR3nt: TGCAGCGTTGAGTCCAGCGGTACCGGCAATGAGCAGTTCTTC; CDR3aa: CSVESSGTGNEQFF
abundance: NA; d_gene: NA; v_gene: TRBV5-4; j_gene: TRBJ2-7; CDR3nt: TGTGCCAGCAGCTTGTACGGGGGCCCCTACGAGCAGTACTTC; CDR3aa: CASSLYGGPYEQYF
abundance: NA; d_gene: TRBD2; v_gene: TRBV7-9; j_gene: TRBJ2-3; CDR3nt: TGTGCCAGCAGCCCCGGAGGGAGGGGCACAGATACGCAGTATTTT; CDR3aa: CASSPGGRGTDTQYF
abundance: NA; d_gene: NA; v_gene: TRBV6-1; j_gene: TRBJ1-6; CDR3nt: TGTGCCAGCAGTGAAGCTGGGGGGATTAATTCACCCCTCCACTTT; CDR3aa: CASSEAGGINSPLHF
abundance: NA; d_gene: TRBD2; v_gene: TRBV6-6; j_gene: TRBJ2-1; CDR3nt: TGTGCCAGCAGTCGACCCATAGCGGGAGCGGACAATGAGCAGTTCTTC; CDR3aa: CASSRPIAGADNEQFF
abundance: NA; d_gene: TRBD1; v_gene: TRBV7-9; j_gene: TRBJ1-1; CDR3nt: TGTGCCAGCACCACAGGGGGAAGGTACACTGAAGCTTTCTTT; CDR3aa: CASTTGGRYTEAFF
abundance: NA; d_gene: NA; v_gene: TRBV7-2; j_gene: TRBJ1-5; CDR3nt: TGTGCCAGCAGCTTAGGGGGTAATTATCAGCCCCAGCATTTT; CDR3aa: CASSLGGNYQPQHF
abundance: once; d_gene: TRBD2; v_gene: TRBV7-8; j_gene: TRBJ2-7; CDR3nt: TGTGCCAGCAGCGAAGGGGCTAGCGGGAGGTCTGGTCGCGAGCAGTACTTC; CDR3aa: CASSEGASGRSGREQYF
abundance: NA; d_gene: NA; v_gene: TRBV6-1; j_gene: TRBJ2-7; CDR3nt: TGTGCCAGCAGACTACAGGGTACCCACGAGCAGTACTTC; CDR3aa: CASRLQGTHEQYF
abundance: NA; d_gene: TRBD1; v_gene: TRBV10-3; j_gene: TRBJ2-5; CDR3nt: TGTGCCTCTTCAGGGACAGGCCCTATAGAGACCCAGTACTTC; CDR3aa: CASSGTGPIETQYF
abundance: few; d_gene: NA; v_gene: TRBV6-6; j_gene: TRBJ1-1; CDR3nt: TGTGCCAGCACGGGTAACACTGAAGCTTTCTTT; CDR3aa: CASTGNTEAFF
abundance: NA; d_gene: NA; v_gene: TRBV6-6; j_gene: TRBJ1-2; CDR3nt: TGTGCCAGCAGTCGAGACACGACCGGCTATGGCTACACCTTC; CDR3aa: CASSRDTTGYGYTF
abundance: NA; d_gene: NA; v_gene: TRBV9; j_gene: TRBJ2-2; CDR3nt: TGTGCCAGCAGCGCGGACTCAGGTTGGTCTGCCGGGGAGCTGTTTTTT; CDR3aa: CASSADSGWSAGELFF
abundance: NA; d_gene: TRBD1; v_gene: TRBV11-2; j_gene: TRBJ1-1; CDR3nt: TGTGCCAGCAGCTTAGATTTAGGGGGCTTGATGGCTTTCTTT; CDR3aa: CASSLDLGGLMAFF
abundance: NA; d_gene: TRBD1; v_gene: TRBV6-1; j_gene: TRBJ1-4; CDR3nt: TGTGCCAGCCGGACAGGGCCCTCAACTAATGAAAAACTGTTTTTT; CDR3aa: CASRTGPSTNEKLFF
abundance: NA; d_gene: TRBD1; v_gene: TRBV6-5; j_gene: TRBJ1-2; CDR3nt: TGTGCCAGCAGTCAATTCGGGACAGGGAAGGCAAACACCTTC; CDR3aa: CASSQFGTGKANTF
abundance: NA; d_gene: NA; v_gene: TRBV29-1; j_gene: TRBJ1-1; CDR3nt: TGCAGCGTTGAAGGGACGGCAGTTGAAGCTTTCTTT; CDR3aa: CSVEGTAVEAFF
abundance: NA; d_gene: TRBD2; v_gene: TRBV4-1; j_gene: TRBJ2-7; CDR3nt: TGCGCCAGCAGCCAAGATAGCGGGACTAGCGGGAGACACGAGCAGTACTTC; CDR3aa: CASSQDSGTSGRHEQYF
abundance: NA; d_gene: TRBD1; v_gene: TRBV19; j_gene: TRBJ2-5; CDR3nt: TGTGCCAGTAGCTTACAAGGGGGCTCAGAGACCCAGTACTTC; CDR3aa: CASSLQGGSETQYF